This T cell receptor (beta chain) was observed in a study of T cells after yellow fever vaccination. Study summary: Each low-cell-number fraction was prepared by means of SMART-Seq v4 Ultra Low Input. General study findings and limits: The study found a weaker secondary response that peaked faster, day 5 versus 15.

In this sample, this clonotype turned up many times. What it recognizes is unknown. The ends were cut back, 1 base at V and 7 bases at J, with 17 bases in the middle. The CDR3 sequence is 15 residues long. Germline CDR1 SGHRS, CDR2 YFSETQ. A 5'RACE template-switching step, the method used to make TCR cDNA, added a universal primer site and UMIs. Via MiXCR, TCRdb re-called the 5' RACE reads, giving one row per CDR3 protein. The table has 110,000 or so distinct CDR3 sequences, about 7.2% seen once. The chain is built from TRBV5-1 and TRBJ1-1; perhaps TRBD1 as D (6 bases). This clonotype was sampled from a young man who received the YFV17D yellow fever vaccine. This specimen was CD4+ T cells sorted from PBMCs, taken 35 to 50 days after the first yellow fever vaccination. CDR3 in DNA: TGCGCCAGCAGCTTGTGGGGGGGGGCGTCCAATGAAGCTTTCTTT. Protein product: CASSLWGGASNEAFF.